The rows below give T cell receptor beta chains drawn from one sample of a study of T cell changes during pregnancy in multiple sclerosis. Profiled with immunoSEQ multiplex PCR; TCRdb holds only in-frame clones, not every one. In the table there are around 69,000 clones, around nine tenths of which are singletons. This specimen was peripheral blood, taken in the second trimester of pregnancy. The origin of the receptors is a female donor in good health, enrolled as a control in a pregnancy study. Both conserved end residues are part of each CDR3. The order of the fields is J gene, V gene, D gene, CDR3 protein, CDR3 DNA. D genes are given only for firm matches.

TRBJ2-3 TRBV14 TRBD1 CASSPGAGGADTQYF TGTGCCAGCAGCCCCGGGGCAGGGGGCGCAGATACGCAGTATTTT
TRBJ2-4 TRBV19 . CASRLQGAKNIQYF TGTGCCAGTAGGCTACAGGGAGCCAAAAACATTCAGTACTTC
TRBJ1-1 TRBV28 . CASLSYTEAFF TGTGCCAGCCTCAGTTACACTGAAGCTTTCTTT
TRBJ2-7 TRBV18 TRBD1 CASSLGNRGGYEQYF TGTGCCAGCTCACTGGGGAACAGGGGCGGCTACGAGCAGTACTTC
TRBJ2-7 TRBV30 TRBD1 CAWGIRTGTGLHEQYF TGTGCCTGGGGGATACGGACCGGGACAGGGCTCCACGAGCAGTACTTC
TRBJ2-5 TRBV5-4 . CASTAGAKETQYF TGTGCCAGCACGGCGGGGGCGAAGGAGACCCAGTACTTC
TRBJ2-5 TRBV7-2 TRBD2 CASSLGGTSGESQYF TGTGCCAGCAGCTTAGGGGGGACTAGCGGGGAGAGCCAGTACTTC
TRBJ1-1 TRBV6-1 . CASSEIGQRARPEAFF TGTGCCAGCAGTGAGATTGGACAACGGGCTCGGCCAGAAGCTTTCTTT
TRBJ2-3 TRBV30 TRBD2 CAWNPLAGGPTDTQYF TGTGCCTGGAACCCACTAGCGGGGGGCCCCACAGATACGCAGTATTTT
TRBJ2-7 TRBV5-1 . CASSGGGHEQYF TGCGCCAGCTCTGGTGGGGGCCACGAGCAGTACTTC
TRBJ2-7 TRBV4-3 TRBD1 CASSPMGQGAYEQYF TGCGCCAGCAGCCCTATGGGACAGGGGGCCTACGAGCAGTACTTC
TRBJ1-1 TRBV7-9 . CASSLGQQGWAFF TGTGCCAGCAGCTTGGGACAACAAGGGTGGGCTTTCTTT
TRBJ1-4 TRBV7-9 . CASGIYRALGNEKLFF TGTGCCAGCGGAATATACAGGGCCTTGGGTAATGAAAAACTGTTTTTT
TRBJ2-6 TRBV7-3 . CASSLNEGSGANVLTF TGTGCCAGCAGCCTTAACGAGGGCTCTGGGGCCAACGTCCTGACTTTC
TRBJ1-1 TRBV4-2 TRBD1 CASSQERQGATEAFF TGTGCCAGCAGCCAAGAGAGGCAGGGGGCCACTGAAGCTTTCTTT
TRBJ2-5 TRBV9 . CASSVGTGYETQYF TGTGCCAGCAGCGTAGGAACAGGGTACGAGACCCAGTACTTC
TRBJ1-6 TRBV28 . CASSLRGGNSPLHF TGTGCCAGCAGTTTGAGGGGAGGTAATTCACCCCTCCACTTT
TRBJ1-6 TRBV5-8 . CASSLRRGGQSPLHF TGTGCCAGCAGCTTACGACGGGGGGGTCAATCACCCCTCCACTTT
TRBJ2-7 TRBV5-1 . CASSRSPGDSYEQYF TGCGCCAGCAGCAGGTCGCCAGGGGATTCCTACGAGCAGTACTTC
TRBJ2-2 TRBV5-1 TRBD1 CASSATGGNTGELFF TGCGCCAGCAGCGCAACAGGGGGGAACACCGGGGAGCTGTTTTTT
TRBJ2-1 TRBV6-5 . CASSPSRDTYNEQFF TGTGCCAGCAGCCCTTCCCGGGACACCTACAATGAGCAGTTCTTC
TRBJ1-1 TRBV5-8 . CASSPRNRDEAFF TGTGCCAGCAGCCCCCGGAACAGAGATGAAGCTTTCTTT
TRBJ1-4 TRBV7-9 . CASSRGMVNEKLFF TGTGCCAGCAGCCGCGGAATGGTTAATGAAAAACTGTTTTTT
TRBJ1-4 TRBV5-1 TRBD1 CASSLPTGQGRGEKLFF TGCGCCAGCAGCTTGCCAACCGGACAGGGTAGGGGTGAAAAACTGTTTTTT
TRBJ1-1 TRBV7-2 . CASSRQPSTEAFF TGTGCCAGCAGCAGACAACCGAGTACTGAAGCTTTCTTT